Listed below are T cell receptor beta chains from one sample, sequenced in a study of OX40 agonist ivuxolimab in advanced cancers. The table came from immunoSEQ multiplex PCR; TCRdb's copy has only in-frame clones and leaves some out. The data hold 70,000 to 95,000 clones, with 94% observed a single time. Specimen: CD4+ or CD8+ T cells sorted from blood, collected in a trial of the OX40 agonist ivuxolimab. The receptor set was obtained from an adult with an advanced solid tumor such as melanoma, head and neck, liver or kidney cancer. Each CDR3 is given with its conserved first and last residue. D genes are given only for firm matches. Clone size is not always given. Where it is, it says once, few, many or a class for expanded clones.

abundance	v_gene	j_gene	d_gene	CDR3aa	CDR3nt
NA	TRBV19	TRBJ2-7	TRBD2	CASTARSGSYEQYF	TGTGCCAGTACCGCAAGGAGCGGGAGCTACGAGCAGTACTTC
NA	TRBV10-3	TRBJ2-7	NA	CAIRSGTADYEQYF	TGTGCCATCAGATCCGGGACCGCGGACTACGAGCAGTACTTC
NA	TRBV25-1	TRBJ1-5	TRBD1	CASSWTGANQPQHF	TGTGCCAGCAGCTGGACAGGGGCCAATCAGCCCCAGCATTTT
NA	TRBV11-2	TRBJ2-1	NA	CASSLVLANEQFF	TGTGCCAGCAGCTTAGTTTTGGCAAATGAGCAGTTCTTC
NA	TRBV7-2	TRBJ2-7	NA	CASSLVDSDSYEQYF	TGTGCCAGCAGCTTAGTGGACAGCGATTCCTACGAGCAGTACTTC
NA	TRBV27	TRBJ1-1	NA	CASSLSPGFDTEAFF	TGTGCCAGCAGTTTATCACCGGGGTTCGACACTGAAGCTTTCTTT
NA	TRBV4-1	TRBJ1-5	NA	CASSQGLGTARPQHF	TGCGCCAGCAGCCAAGGACTTGGGACGGCACGGCCCCAGCATTTT
NA	TRBV9	TRBJ2-5	TRBD1	CASSGWTGTQETQYF	TGTGCCAGCAGCGGGTGGACAGGGACCCAAGAGACCCAGTACTTC
NA	TRBV19	TRBJ2-1	NA	CASSIAGAPFNEQFF	TGTGCCAGTAGTATAGCGGGGGCTCCTTTCAATGAGCAGTTCTTC
NA	TRBV13	TRBJ1-1	TRBD1	CASSTRTGPTEAFF	TGTGCCAGCAGCACGCGGACAGGACCCACTGAAGCTTTCTTT
NA	TRBV6-5	TRBJ1-3	TRBD1	CASSLGQGINTIYF	TGTGCCAGCAGCCTCGGACAGGGCATAAACACCATATATTTT
NA	TRBV19	TRBJ1-1	NA	CASSIRDPMNTEAFF	TGTGCCAGTAGTATAAGGGACCCTATGAACACTGAAGCTTTCTTT
NA	TRBV25-1	TRBJ2-3	NA	CASSVAYTQYF	TGTGCCAGCAGCGTAGCGTATACGCAGTATTTT
once	TRBV19	TRBJ1-4	TRBD1	CASRGWTGPNEKLFF	TGTGCCAGTAGGGGATGGACAGGCCCTAATGAAAAACTGTTTTTT
NA	TRBV27	TRBJ2-7	TRBD2	CASSETSASYEQYF	TGTGCCAGCAGTGAGACTAGCGCGTCCTACGAGCAGTACTTC
NA	TRBV28	TRBJ2-7	NA	CASSPHRYEQYF	TGTGCCAGCAGTCCCCACCGCTACGAGCAGTACTTC
NA	TRBV9	TRBJ2-2	TRBD1	CASSGTGGAPGELFF	TGTGCCAGCAGCGGGACAGGGGGCGCCCCCGGGGAGCTGTTTTTT
NA	TRBV7-9	TRBJ2-5	NA	CASSQDLAVPGQETQYF	TGTGCCAGCAGCCAAGATCTAGCAGTCCCGGGCCAAGAGACCCAGTACTTC
once	TRBV9	TRBJ1-3	TRBD1	CASSATGGSGNTIYF	TGTGCCAGCAGCGCGACAGGGGGCTCTGGAAACACCATATATTTT
once	TRBV4-3	TRBJ2-3	NA	CASSQEAASTDTQYF	TGCGCCAGCAGCCAAGAAGCGGCAAGCACAGATACGCAGTATTTT
once	TRBV4-3	TRBJ1-1	NA	CASSQDRGFWMEAFF	TGCGCCAGCAGCCAAGATCGGGGGTTTTGGATGGAAGCTTTCTTT
few	TRBV7-9	TRBJ1-2	NA	CASSPSMGRDGYTF	TGTGCCAGCAGCCCGAGCATGGGGCGCGATGGCTACACCTTC
NA	TRBV5-1	TRBJ2-7	NA	CASKAWTEGPYEQYF	TGCGCCAGCAAAGCCTGGACCGAGGGACCCTACGAGCAGTACTTC
NA	TRBV7-9	TRBJ2-7	TRBD2	CASSHTSGGDYEQYF	TGTGCCAGCAGCCACACTAGCGGGGGAGACTACGAGCAGTACTTC
NA	TRBV4-1	TRBJ2-7	NA	CASSSSRGESYEQYF	TGCGCCAGCAGCTCCTCCCGCGGAGAATCCTACGAGCAGTACTTC
NA	TRBV4-3	TRBJ2-7	TRBD1	CASSQGRGQGVHEQYF	TGCGCCAGCAGCCAAGGACGTGGGCAGGGGGTCCACGAGCAGTACTTC
NA	TRBV7-9	TRBJ1-1	NA	CASTPMGRSEAFF	TGTGCCAGCACCCCAATGGGCCGCTCGGAAGCTTTCTTT
once	TRBV29-1	TRBJ2-1	NA	CSGIRDSNEQFF	TGCAGCGGTATCCGGGACTCCAATGAGCAGTTCTTC
NA	TRBV7-8	TRBJ1-2	NA	CASSLGSGGTDYTF	TGTGCCAGCAGCTTAGGGTCCGGAGGAACAGATTACACCTTC
once	TRBV2	TRBJ2-1	TRBD1	CASTQGQGVSYNEQFF	TGTGCCAGCACCCAGGGACAGGGGGTTTCCTACAATGAGCAGTTCTTC
NA	TRBV11-2	TRBJ2-5	NA	CASSTPGGGETQYF	TGTGCCAGCAGCACCCCAGGGGGAGGAGAGACCCAGTACTTC
NA	TRBV30	TRBJ2-1	NA	CAWSVPARGSDNEQFF	TGTGCCTGGAGTGTACCCGCTCGGGGGAGTGACAATGAGCAGTTCTTC
NA	TRBV2	TRBJ2-5	TRBD1	CASSGDRGHIYQETQYF	TGTGCCAGCAGTGGGGACAGGGGACACATTTACCAAGAGACCCAGTACTTC
NA	TRBV27	TRBJ2-3	TRBD1	CASSRPGQVRDTQYF	TGTGCCAGCAGCCGTCCGGGACAGGTGAGAGATACGCAGTATTTT
NA	TRBV9	TRBJ2-7	NA	CASSPQIGGYEQYF	TGTGCCAGCAGCCCCCAAATAGGGGGGTACGAGCAGTACTTC
NA	TRBV19	TRBJ2-7	NA	CASSSSPSYEQYF	TGTGCCAGTAGTAGCAGCCCCTCCTACGAGCAGTACTTC
NA	TRBV11-3	TRBJ2-2	TRBD2	CASSFSGRATTGELFF	TGTGCCAGCAGCTTTAGCGGGAGGGCCACCACCGGGGAGCTGTTTTTT
NA	TRBV4-2	TRBJ2-1	NA	CASSQDQGEGLLVGSGLF	TGTGCCAGCAGCCAAGATCAGGGGGAGGGCCTTTTGGTGGGGTCCGGGCTCTTC
NA	TRBV10-3	TRBJ1-1	TRBD1	CAISERQGGTEAFF	TGTGCCATCAGTGAAAGGCAGGGGGGAACTGAAGCTTTCTTT
NA	TRBV7-2	TRBJ1-5	TRBD1	CASSSGTGFNQPQHF	TGTGCCAGCAGCTCAGGGACAGGGTTCAATCAGCCCCAGCATTTT
NA	TRBV28	TRBJ2-7	NA	CASSNTGFAHEQYF	TGTGCCAGCAGCAATACAGGGTTCGCCCACGAGCAGTACTTC
NA	TRBV29-1	TRBJ2-7	TRBD1	CSVQTGGSYEQYF	TGCAGCGTCCAGACAGGGGGCTCCTACGAGCAGTACTTC
NA	TRBV4-3	TRBJ2-5	TRBD2	CASSQETSPWETQYF	TGCGCCAGCAGCCAAGAGACTAGCCCCTGGGAGACCCAGTACTTC
few	TRBV27	TRBJ1-1	TRBD1	CASSLSGAGGPTEAFF	TGTGCCAGCAGTTTATCGGGGGCAGGGGGCCCCACTGAAGCTTTCTTT
NA	TRBV5-6	TRBJ1-2	TRBD1	CASSPRGGQGSGNPYGYTF	TGTGCCAGCAGCCCACGGGGGGGACAGGGCTCGGGAAACCCCTATGGCTACACCTTC
NA	TRBV7-9	TRBJ2-1	TRBD2	CATGTSGYNEQFF	TGTGCCACGGGGACTAGCGGCTACAATGAGCAGTTCTTC
NA	TRBV27	TRBJ1-2	TRBD1	CASSFGTGWGYTF	TGTGCCAGCAGTTTCGGGACAGGGTGGGGCTACACCTTC
NA	TRBV5-1	TRBJ1-4	TRBD1	CASSYRGQRGEKLFF	TGCGCCAGCAGCTACAGGGGGCAGAGGGGAGAAAAACTGTTTTTT
NA	TRBV11-2	TRBJ2-1	NA	CASSLIANEQFF	TGTGCCAGCAGCTTGATAGCGAATGAGCAGTTCTTC
NA	TRBV6-5	TRBJ1-5	NA	CASSYKDNQHF	TGTGCCAGCAGTTACAAAGACAACCAGCATTTT
NA	TRBV9	TRBJ1-1	NA	CASSVGGETEAFF	TGTGCCAGCAGCGTAGGTGGGGAGACTGAAGCTTTCTTT
once	TRBV2	TRBJ2-7	NA	CASSEGFSYEQYF	TGTGCCAGCAGTGAAGGTTTCTCCTACGAGCAGTACTTC
NA	TRBV7-2	TRBJ1-3	NA	CASSSLGGDLYSGNTIYF	TGTGCCAGCAGCTCTCTAGGAGGGGACCTATACTCTGGAAACACCATATATTTT
NA	TRBV20-1	TRBJ2-7	NA	CSAPRGNEQYF	TGCAGTGCTCCCCGGGGGAACGAGCAGTACTTC
NA	TRBV4-1	TRBJ1-2	NA	CASSQATASYGYTF	TGCGCCAGCAGCCAAGCGACAGCAAGCTATGGCTACACCTTC
NA	TRBV28	TRBJ2-7	NA	CASSPRYEQYF	TGTGCCAGCAGCCCTCGCTACGAGCAGTACTTC
once	TRBV4-1	TRBJ1-2	TRBD1	CASSQLDRSFYGYTF	TGCGCCAGCAGCCAGTTGGACAGGTCTTTCTATGGCTACACCTTC
NA	TRBV4-1	TRBJ2-3	NA	CASSQPPGVRADTQYF	TGCGCCAGCAGCCAACCCCCGGGGGTAAGAGCAGATACGCAGTATTTT